This T cell receptor (beta chain) was sequenced for a study of cytomegalovirus exposure and HLA in healthy donors. This PCR relied on a set of 60 Vbeta primers and 13 Jbeta primers. Measured with immunoSEQ multiplex PCR; TCRdb has only the in-frame clones, and not every one. There are about 97,000 clones in the sample; approximately 80% occur only once, and 3% to 4% lies in the top ten. Study-wide results and limits: After further analysis at a later stage, 17,000 or so TCR beta sequences were associated with HLA alleles at 0.05 false discovery rate. The study recorded about 150 TCR beta chains that were cytomegalovirus-associated.

J gave up 3 bases and V 8 bases, and 4 bases lay outside the gene matches. The CDR3 contains 13 residues. Germline V gene lookup returns CDR1 WSHSY and CDR2 SAAADI. With respect to this clone: The antigen is not known.

This TCR was recovered from a male donor in good health and CMV-seropositive. Sequencing used PBMCs. The rearrangement links TRBV10-2 to TRBJ1-5; TRBD1 matches at 7 bases. The CDR3, as DNA: TGCGCCAGCCAACAGGGGAACAATCAGCCCCAGCATTTT. It specifies CASQQGNNQPQHF.